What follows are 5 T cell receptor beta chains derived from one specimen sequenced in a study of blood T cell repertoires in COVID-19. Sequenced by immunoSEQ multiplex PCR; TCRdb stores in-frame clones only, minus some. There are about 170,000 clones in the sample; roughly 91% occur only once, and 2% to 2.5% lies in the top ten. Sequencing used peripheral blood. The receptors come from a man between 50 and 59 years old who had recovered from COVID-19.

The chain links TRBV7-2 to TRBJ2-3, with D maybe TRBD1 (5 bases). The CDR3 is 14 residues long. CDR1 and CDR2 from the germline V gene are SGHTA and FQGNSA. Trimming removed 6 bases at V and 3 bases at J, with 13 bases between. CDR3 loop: CASSFRVQTDTQYF. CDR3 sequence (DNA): TGTGCCAGCAGTTTCAGGGTTCAGACAGATACGCAGTATTTT.

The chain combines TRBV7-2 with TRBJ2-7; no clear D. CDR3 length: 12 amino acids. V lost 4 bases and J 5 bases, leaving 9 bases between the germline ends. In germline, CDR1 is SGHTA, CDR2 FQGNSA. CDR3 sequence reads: CASSSGSHEQYF. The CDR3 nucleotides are TGTGCCAGCAGCTCCGGGTCGCACGAGCAGTACTTC.

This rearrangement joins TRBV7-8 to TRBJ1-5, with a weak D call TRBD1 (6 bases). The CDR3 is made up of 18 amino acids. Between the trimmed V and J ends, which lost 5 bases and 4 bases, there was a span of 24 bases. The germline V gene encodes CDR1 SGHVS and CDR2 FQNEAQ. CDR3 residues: CASSRASQGPFENQPQHF. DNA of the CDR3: TGTGCCAGCAGCCGAGCCTCTCAGGGGCCCTTTGAGAATCAGCCCCAGCATTTT.

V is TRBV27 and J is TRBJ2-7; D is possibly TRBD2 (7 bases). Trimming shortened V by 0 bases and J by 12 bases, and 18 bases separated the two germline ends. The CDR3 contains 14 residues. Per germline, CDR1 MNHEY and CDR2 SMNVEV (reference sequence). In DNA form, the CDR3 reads TGTGCCAGCAGTTTATCGTGGGGGGCGGGGGTAGCGTACTTC. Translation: CASSLSWGAGVAYF.

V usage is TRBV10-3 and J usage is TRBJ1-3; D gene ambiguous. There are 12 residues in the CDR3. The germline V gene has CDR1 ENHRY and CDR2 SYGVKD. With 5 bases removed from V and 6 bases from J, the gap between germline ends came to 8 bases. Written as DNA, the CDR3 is TGTGCCATCAGTCAATCATTAAACACCATATATTTT. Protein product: CAISQSLNTIYF.